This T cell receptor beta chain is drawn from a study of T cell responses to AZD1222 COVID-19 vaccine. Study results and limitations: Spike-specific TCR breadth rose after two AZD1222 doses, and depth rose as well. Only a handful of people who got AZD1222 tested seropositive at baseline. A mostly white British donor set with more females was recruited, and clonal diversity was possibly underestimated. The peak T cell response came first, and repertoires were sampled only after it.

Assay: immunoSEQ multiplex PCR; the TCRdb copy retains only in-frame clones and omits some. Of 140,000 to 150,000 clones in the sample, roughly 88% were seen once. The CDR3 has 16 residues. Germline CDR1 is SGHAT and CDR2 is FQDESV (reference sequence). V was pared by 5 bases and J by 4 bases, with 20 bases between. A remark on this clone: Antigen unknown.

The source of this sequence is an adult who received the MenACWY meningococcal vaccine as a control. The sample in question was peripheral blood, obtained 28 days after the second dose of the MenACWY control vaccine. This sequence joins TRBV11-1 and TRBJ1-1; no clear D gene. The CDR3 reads CASSPLGGIRGTEAFF. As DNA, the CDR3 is TGTGCCAGCAGCCCTCTCGGAGGGATCCGGGGCACTGAAGCTTTCTTT.